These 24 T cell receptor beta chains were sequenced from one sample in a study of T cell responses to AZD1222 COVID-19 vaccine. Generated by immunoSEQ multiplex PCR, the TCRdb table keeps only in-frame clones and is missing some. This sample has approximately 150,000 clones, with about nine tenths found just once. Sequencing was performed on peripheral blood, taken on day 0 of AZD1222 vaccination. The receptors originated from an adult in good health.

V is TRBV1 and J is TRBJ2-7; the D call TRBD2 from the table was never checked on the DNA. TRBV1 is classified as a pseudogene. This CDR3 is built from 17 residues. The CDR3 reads CTSSQAPGTSGSYEQYF. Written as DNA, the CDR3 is TGCACCAGCAGCCAAGCCCCGGGGACTAGCGGGAGCTACGAGCAGTACTTC.

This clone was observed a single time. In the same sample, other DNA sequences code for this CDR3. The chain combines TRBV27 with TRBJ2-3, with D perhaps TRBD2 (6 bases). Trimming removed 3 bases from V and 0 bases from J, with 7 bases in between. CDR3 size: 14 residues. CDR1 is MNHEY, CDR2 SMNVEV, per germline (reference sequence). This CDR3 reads CASSLSGSTDTQYF. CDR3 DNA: TGTGCCAGCAGTTTGAGCGGGAGCACAGATACGCAGTATTTT.

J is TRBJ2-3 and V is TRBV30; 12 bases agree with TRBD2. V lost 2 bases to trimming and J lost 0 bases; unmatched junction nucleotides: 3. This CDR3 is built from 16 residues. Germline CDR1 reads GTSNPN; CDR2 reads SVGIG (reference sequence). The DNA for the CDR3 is TGTGCCTGGAGTTCCGGGACTAGCGGGAGCACAGATACGCAGTATTTT. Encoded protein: CAWSSGTSGSTDTQYF.

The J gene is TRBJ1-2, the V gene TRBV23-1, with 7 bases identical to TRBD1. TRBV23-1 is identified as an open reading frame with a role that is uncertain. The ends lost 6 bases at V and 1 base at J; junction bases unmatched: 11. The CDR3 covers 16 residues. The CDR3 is CASSRETGPFNYGYTF. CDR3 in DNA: TGCGCCAGCAGCAGGGAGACAGGGCCCTTTAACTATGGCTACACCTTC.

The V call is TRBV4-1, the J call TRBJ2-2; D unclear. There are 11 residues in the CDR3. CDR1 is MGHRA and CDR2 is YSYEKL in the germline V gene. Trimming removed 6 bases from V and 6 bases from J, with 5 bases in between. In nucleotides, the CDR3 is TGCGCCAGCAGTAAGGCCGGGGAGCTGTTTTTT. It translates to CASSKAGELFF.

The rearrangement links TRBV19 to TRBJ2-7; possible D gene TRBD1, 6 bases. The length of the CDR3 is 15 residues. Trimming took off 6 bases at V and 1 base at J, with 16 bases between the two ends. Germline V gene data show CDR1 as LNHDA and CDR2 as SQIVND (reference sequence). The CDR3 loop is CASRKRQGRSYEQYF. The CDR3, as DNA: TGTGCCAGTAGAAAGCGGCAGGGGCGTTCCTACGAGCAGTACTTC.

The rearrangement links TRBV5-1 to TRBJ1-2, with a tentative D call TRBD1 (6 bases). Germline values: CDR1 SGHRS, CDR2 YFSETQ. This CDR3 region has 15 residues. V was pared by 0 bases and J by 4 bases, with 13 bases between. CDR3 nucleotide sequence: TGCGCCAGCAGCTTGGTTGGGGGCGAAGGCTATGGCTACACCTTC. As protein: CASSLVGGEGYGYTF. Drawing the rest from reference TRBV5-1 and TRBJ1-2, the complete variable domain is KAGVTQTPRYLIKTRGQQVTLSCSPISGHRSVSWYQQTPGQGLQFLFEYFSETQRNKGNFPGRFSGRQFSNSRSEMNVSTLELGDSALYLCASSLVGGEGYGYTFGSGTRLTVV.

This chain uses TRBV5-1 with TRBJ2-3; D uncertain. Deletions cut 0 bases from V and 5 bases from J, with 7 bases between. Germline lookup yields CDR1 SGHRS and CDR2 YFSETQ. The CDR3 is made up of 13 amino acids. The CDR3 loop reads CASSLDRRDTQYF. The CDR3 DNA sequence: TGCGCCAGCAGCTTGGACCGTAGAGATACGCAGTATTTT.

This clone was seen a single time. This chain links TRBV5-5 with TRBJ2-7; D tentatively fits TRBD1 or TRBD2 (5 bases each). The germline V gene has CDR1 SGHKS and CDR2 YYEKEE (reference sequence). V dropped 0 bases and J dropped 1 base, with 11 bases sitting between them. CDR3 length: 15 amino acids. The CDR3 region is CASSLVKGRSYEQYF. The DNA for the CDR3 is TGTGCCAGCAGCTTGGTCAAGGGACGTTCCTACGAGCAGTACTTC.

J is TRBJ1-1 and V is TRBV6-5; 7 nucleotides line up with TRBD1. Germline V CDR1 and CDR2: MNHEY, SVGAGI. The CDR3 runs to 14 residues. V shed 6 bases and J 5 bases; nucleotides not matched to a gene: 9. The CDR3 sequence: CASSRDSYGTEAFF. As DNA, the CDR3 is TGTGCCAGCAGCAGGGACAGTTATGGTACTGAAGCTTTCTTT.

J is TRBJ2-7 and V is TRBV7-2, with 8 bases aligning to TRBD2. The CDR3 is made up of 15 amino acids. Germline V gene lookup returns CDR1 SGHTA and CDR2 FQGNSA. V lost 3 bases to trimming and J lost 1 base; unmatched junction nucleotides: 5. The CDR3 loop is CASSFSGTLSYEQYF. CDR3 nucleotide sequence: TGTGCCAGCAGCTTTAGCGGGACTCTATCCTACGAGCAGTACTTC.

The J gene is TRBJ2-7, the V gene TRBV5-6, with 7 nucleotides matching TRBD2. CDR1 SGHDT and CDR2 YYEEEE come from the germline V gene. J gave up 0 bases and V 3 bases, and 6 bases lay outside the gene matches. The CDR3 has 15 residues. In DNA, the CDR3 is TGTGCCAGCAGCTCCCGCGGGGGATACTCCTACGAGCAGTACTTC. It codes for CASSSRGGYSYEQYF.

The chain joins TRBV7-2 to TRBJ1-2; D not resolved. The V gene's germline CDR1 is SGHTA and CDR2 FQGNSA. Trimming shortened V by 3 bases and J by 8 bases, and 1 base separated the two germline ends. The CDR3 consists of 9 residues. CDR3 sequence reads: CASSFGYTF. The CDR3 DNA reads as TGTGCCAGCAGCTTCGGCTACACCTTC.

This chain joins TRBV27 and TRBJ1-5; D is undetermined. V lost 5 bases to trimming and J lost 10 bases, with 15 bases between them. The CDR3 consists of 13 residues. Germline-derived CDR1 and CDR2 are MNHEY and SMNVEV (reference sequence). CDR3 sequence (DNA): TGTGCCAGCAGTACCGGGCCGGATGGTCCCCAGCATTTT. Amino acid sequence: CASSTGPDGPQHF.

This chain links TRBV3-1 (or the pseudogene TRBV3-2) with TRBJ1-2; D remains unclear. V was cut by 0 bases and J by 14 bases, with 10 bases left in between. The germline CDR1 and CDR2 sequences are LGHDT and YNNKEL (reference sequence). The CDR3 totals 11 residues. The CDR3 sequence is CASSQDEGETF. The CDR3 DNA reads TGTGCCAGCAGCCAAGATGAAGGAGAAACCTTC.

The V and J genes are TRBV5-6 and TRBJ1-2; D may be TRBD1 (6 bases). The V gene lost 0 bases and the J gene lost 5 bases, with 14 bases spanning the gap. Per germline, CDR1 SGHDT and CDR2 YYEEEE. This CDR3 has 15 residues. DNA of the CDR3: TGTGCCAGCAGCTTGGGGACGGGACAATTGTATGGCTACACCTTC. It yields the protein CASSLGTGQLYGYTF.

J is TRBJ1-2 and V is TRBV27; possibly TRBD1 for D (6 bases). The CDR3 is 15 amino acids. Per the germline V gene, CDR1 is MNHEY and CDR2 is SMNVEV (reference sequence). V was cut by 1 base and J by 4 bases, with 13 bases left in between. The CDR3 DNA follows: TGTGCCAGCAGTTTATTAAGGGGGGCCTTCTATGGCTACACCTTC. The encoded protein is CASSLLRGAFYGYTF.

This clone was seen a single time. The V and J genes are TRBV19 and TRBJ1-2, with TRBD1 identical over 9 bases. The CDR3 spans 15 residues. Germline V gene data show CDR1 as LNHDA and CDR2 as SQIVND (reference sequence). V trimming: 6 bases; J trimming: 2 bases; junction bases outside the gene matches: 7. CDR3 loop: CASSPIDRGNYGYTF. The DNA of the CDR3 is TGTGCCAGTAGCCCAATCGACAGGGGGAACTATGGCTACACCTTC.

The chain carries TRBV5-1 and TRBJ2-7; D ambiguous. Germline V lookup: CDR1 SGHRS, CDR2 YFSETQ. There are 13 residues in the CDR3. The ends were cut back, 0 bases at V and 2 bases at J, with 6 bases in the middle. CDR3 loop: CASSLVGTYEQYF. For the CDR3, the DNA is TGCGCCAGCAGCTTGGTAGGGACCTACGAGCAGTACTTC.

CDR3 sequence (DNA): TGCGCCAGCAGCCAAGCGTTAGGGCGATCCTACGAGCAGTACTTC. It is translated as CASSQALGRSYEQYF. J is TRBJ2-7 and V is TRBV4-1; D gene ambiguous. Per germline, CDR1 MGHRA and CDR2 YSYEKL. V was shortened by 1 base and J by 1 base, with 11 bases between the two germline ends. There are 15 residues in the CDR3.

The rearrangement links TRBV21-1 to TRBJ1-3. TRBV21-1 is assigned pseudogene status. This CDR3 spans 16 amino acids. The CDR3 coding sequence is TGTGCCAGCAGCAATAAACAGGAGGTGACAGGAAACACCATATATTTT. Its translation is CASSNKQEVTGNTIYF.

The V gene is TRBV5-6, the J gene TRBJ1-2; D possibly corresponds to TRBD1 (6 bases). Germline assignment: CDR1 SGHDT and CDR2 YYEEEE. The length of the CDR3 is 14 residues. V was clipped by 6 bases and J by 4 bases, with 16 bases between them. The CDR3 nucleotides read TGTGCCAGCACTGCCGGGGGCTGGGGCTATGGCTACACCTTC. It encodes CASTAGGWGYGYTF.

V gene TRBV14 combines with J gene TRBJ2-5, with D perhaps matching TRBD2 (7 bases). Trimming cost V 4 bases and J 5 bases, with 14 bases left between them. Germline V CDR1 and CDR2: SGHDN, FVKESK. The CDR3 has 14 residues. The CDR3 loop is CASSPRGAEETQYF. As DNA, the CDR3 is TGTGCCAGCAGCCCACGGGGGGCGGAGGAGACCCAGTACTTC.

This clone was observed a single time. The CDR3 coding sequence is TGTGCCAGCAGCTCCCTATCTTTAAGTGCCGGGGAGCTGTTTTTT. Translated, it gives CASSSLSLSAGELFF. The chain uses TRBV5-4 and TRBJ2-2; D is unresolved. Per germline, CDR1 SGHNT and CDR2 YYREEE (reference sequence). Deletions cut 3 bases from V and 6 bases from J, with 15 bases between. CDR3 length: 15 residues.